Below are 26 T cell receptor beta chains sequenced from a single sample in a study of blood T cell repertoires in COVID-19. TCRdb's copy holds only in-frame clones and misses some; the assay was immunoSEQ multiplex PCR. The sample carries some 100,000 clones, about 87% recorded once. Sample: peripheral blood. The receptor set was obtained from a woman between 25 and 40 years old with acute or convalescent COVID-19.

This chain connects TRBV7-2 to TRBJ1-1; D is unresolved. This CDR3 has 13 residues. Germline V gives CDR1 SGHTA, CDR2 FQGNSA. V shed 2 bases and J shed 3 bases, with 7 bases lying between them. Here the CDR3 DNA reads TGTGCCAGCAGCTTATCCTCCGACACTGAAGCTTTCTTT. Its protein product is CASSLSSDTEAFF. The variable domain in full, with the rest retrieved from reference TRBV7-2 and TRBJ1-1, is GAGVSQSPSNKVTEKGKDVELRCDPISGHTALYWYRQSLGQGLEFLIYFQGNSAPDKSGLPSDRFSAERTGGSVSTLTIQRTQQEDSAVYLCASSLSSDTEAFFGQGTRLTVV.

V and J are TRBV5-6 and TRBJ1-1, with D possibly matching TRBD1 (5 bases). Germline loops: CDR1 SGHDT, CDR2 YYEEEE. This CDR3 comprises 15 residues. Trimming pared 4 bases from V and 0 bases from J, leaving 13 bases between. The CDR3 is CASSMDTGLNTEAFF. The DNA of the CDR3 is TGTGCCAGCAGCATGGACACAGGTCTGAACACTGAAGCTTTCTTT.

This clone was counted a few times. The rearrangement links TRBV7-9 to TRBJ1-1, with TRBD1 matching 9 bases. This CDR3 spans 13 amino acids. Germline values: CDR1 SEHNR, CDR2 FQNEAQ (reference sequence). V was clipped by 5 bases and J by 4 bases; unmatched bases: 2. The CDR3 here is CASSLDRGTEAFF. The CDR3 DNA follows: TGTGCCAGCAGCCTGGACAGGGGCACTGAAGCTTTCTTT.

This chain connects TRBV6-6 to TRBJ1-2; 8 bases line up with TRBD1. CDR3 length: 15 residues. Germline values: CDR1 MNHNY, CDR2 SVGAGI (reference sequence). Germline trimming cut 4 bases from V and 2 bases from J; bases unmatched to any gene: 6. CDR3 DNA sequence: TGTGCCAGCAGTTCTCCGGGACAGGCGAACTATGGCTACACCTTC. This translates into CASSSPGQANYGYTF.

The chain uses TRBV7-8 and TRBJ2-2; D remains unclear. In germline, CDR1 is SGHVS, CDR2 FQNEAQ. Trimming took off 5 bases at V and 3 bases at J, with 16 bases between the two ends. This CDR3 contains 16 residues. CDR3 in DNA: TGTGCCAGCAGCCCACAACGAGAGACATACACCGGGGAGCTGTTTTTT. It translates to CASSPQRETYTGELFF.

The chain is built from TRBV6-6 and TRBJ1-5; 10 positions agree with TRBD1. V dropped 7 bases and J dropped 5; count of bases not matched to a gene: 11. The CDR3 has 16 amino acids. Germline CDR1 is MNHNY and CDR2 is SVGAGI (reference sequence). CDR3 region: CASNKRRGTGDQPQHF. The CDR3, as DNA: TGTGCCAGCAACAAAAGAAGAGGGACAGGGGATCAGCCCCAGCATTTT.

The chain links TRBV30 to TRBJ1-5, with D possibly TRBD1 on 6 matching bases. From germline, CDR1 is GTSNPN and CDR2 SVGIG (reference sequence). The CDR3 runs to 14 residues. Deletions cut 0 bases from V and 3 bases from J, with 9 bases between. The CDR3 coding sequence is TGTGCCTGGAGTGTAGACAGGCACAATCAGCCCCAGCATTTT. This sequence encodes CAWSVDRHNQPQHF. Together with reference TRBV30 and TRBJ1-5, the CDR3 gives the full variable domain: SQTIHQWPATLVQPVGSPLSLECTVEGTSNPNLYWYRQAAGRGLQLLFYSVGIGQISSEVPQNLSASRPQDRQFILSSKKLLLSDSGFYLCAWSVDRHNQPQHFGDGTRLSIL.

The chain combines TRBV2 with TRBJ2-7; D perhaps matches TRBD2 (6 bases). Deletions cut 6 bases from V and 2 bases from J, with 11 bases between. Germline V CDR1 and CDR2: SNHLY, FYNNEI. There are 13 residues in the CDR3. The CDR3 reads CASRWGVAYEQYF. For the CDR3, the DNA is TGTGCCAGCAGGTGGGGGGTGGCCTACGAGCAGTACTTC.

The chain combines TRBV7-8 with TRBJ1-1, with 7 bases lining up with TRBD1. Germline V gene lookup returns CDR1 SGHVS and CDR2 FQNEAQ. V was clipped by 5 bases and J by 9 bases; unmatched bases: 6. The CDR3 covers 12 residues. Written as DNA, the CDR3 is TGTGCCAGCAGCCCAGGGACAGACCAAGCTTTCTTT. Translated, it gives CASSPGTDQAFF.

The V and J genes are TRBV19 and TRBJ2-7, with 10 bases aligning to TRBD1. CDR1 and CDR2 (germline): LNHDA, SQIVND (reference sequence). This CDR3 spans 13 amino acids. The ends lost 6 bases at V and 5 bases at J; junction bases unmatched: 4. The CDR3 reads CASRQTGGNEQYF. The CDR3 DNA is TGTGCCAGTAGACAGACAGGGGGCAACGAGCAGTACTTC.

The CDR3 region has the DNA TGTGCCAGTAGTACACCGGGGTCTCCTGGCAGTCAGCCCCAGCATTTT. Translated, it gives CASSTPGSPGSQPQHF. The chain carries TRBV19 and TRBJ1-5; D unclear. Germline V CDR1 and CDR2: LNHDA, SQIVND (reference sequence). This CDR3 has 16 amino acids. The V end lost 4 bases, the J end lost 6 bases, and 19 bases lay between the germline ends.

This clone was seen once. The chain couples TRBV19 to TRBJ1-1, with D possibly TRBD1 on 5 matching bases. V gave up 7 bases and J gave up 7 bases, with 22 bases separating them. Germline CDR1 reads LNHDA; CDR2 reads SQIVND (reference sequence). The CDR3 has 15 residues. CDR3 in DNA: TGTGCCAGTACCCCTTTGGGGGGGATCAAGGGTGAAGCTTTCTTT. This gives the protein CASTPLGGIKGEAFF.

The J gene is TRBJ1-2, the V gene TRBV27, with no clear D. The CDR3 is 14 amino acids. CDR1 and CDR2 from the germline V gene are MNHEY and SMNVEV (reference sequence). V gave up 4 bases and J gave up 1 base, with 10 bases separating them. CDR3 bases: TGTGCCAGCAGTTCCAGGAGGATTAACTATGGCTACACCTTC. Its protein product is CASSSRRINYGYTF.

The CDR3 region has the DNA TGTGCCAGCAGCTTAAATCTATTGACAGGGGAAAGCACTGAAGCTTTCTTT. Translating it yields CASSLNLLTGESTEAFF. J is TRBJ1-1 and V is TRBV7-2; 8 positions match TRBD1. CDR1 SGHTA and CDR2 FQGNSA come from the germline V gene. Trimming took 2 bases from V and 4 from J; bases not matched to a gene: 12. The CDR3 totals 17 residues.

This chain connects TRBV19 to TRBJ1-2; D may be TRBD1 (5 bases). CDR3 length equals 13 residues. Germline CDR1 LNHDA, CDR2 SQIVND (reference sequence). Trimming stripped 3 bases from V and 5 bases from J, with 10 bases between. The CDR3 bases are TGTGCCAGTAGTATTGCCAGGGTATATGGCTACACCTTC. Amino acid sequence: CASSIARVYGYTF.

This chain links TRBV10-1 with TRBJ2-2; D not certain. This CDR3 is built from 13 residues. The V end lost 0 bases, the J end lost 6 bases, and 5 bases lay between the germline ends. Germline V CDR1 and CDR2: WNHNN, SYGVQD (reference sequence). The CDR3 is CASSESTAGELFF. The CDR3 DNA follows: TGCGCCAGCAGTGAGTCCACTGCCGGGGAGCTGTTTTTT.

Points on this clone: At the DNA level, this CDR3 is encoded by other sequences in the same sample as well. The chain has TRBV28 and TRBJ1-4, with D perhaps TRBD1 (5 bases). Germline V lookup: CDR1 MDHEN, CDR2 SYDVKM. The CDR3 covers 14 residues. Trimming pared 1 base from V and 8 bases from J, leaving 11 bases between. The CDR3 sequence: CASSLSGGGEKLFF. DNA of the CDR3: TGTGCCAGCAGTTTATCGGGGGGTGGGGAAAAACTGTTTTTT.

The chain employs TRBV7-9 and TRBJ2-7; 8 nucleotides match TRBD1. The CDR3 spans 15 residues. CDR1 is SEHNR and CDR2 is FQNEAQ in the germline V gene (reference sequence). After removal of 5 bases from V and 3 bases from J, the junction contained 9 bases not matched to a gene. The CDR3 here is CASSLTGGKNYEQYF. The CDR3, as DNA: TGTGCCAGCAGCCTTACAGGGGGAAAGAACTACGAGCAGTACTTC. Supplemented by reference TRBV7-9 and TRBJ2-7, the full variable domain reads DTGVSQNPRHKITKRGQNVTFRCDPISEHNRLYWYRQTLGQGPEFLTYFQNEAQLEKSRLLSDRFSAERPKGSFSTLEIQRTEQGDSAMYLCASSLTGGKNYEQYFGPGTRLTVT.

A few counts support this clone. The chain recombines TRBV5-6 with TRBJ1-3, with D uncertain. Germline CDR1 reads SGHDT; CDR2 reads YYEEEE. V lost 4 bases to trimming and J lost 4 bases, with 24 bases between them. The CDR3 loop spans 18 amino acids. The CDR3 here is CASSRLGRGEDRGNTIYF. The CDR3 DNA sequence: TGTGCCAGCAGCCGTTTAGGCCGCGGGGAGGATCGCGGAAACACCATATATTTT.

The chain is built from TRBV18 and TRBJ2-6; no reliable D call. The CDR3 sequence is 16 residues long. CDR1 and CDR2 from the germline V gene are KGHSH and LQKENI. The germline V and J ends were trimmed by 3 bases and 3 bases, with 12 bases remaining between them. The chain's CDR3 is CASSPTTGGGANVLTF. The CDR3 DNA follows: TGTGCCAGCTCACCGACGACCGGCGGTGGGGCCAACGTCCTGACTTTC.

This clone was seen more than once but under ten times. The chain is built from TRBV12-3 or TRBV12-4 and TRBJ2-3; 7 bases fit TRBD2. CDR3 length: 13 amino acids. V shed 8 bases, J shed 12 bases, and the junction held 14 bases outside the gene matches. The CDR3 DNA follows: TGTGCCAGCTCCTGGCGGGGAGGGGTGGGTCAGTATTTT. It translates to CASSWRGGVGQYF.

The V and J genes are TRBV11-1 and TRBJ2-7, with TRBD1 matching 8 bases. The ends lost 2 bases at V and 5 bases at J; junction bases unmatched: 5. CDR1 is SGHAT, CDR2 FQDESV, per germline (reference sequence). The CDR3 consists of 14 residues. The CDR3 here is CASSLLRQGNEQYF. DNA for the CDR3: TGTGCCAGCAGCTTACTCCGACAGGGGAACGAGCAGTACTTC.

CDR3 region: CASSLGRQPNNEQFF. The CDR3 DNA is TGCGCCAGCAGCTTGGGACGACAGCCGAACAATGAGCAGTTCTTC. This chain joins TRBV5-1 and TRBJ2-1, with D possibly TRBD1 on 5 matching bases. This CDR3 spans 15 amino acids. Germline CDR1 and CDR2: SGHRS and YFSETQ. The ends were cut back, 0 bases at V and 5 bases at J, with 12 bases in the middle.

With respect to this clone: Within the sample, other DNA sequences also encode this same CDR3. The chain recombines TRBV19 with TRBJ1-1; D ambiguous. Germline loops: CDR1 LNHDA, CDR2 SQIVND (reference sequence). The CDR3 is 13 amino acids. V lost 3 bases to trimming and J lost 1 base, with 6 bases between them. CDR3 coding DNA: TGTGCCAGTAGTATTGATAGGAACACTGAAGCTTTCTTT. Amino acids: CASSIDRNTEAFF.

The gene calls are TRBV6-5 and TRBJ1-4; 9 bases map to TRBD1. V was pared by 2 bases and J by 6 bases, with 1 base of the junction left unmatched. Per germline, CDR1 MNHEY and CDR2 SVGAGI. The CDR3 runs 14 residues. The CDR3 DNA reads TGTGCCAGCAGTTACGGACAGGGGCATGAAAAACTGTTTTTT. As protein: CASSYGQGHEKLFF.

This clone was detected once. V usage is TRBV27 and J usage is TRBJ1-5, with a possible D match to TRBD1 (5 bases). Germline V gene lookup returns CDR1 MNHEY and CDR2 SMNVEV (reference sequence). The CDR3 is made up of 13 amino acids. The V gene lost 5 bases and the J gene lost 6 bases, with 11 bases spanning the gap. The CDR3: CASSPRGGQPQHF. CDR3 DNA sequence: TGTGCCAGCAGTCCGAGGGGAGGTCAGCCCCAGCATTTT.